Presented here are 4 T cell receptor beta chains from one specimen sequenced in a study of cytomegalovirus exposure and HLA in healthy donors. Primers for the PCR totalled 60 Vbeta and 13 Jbeta. The data were produced by immunoSEQ multiplex PCR, yet TCRdb's version contains in-frame clones alone and is incomplete. The table includes approximately 120,000 clones, about two thirds detected once. The sample consisted of PBMCs. The source of these receptors is a woman between 70 and 85 years old in good health and CMV-seropositive.

The rearrangement joins TRBV19 to TRBJ2-3, with TRBD1 matching over 7 bases. The CDR3 contains 15 residues. Germline CDR1 LNHDA, CDR2 SQIVND (reference sequence). Germline trimming cut 9 bases from V and 0 bases from J; bases unmatched to any gene: 9. The CDR3 nucleotides read TGTGCCAGCAAACTGACAGGGAAGAGCACAGATACGCAGTATTTT. Translating it yields CASKLTGKSTDTQYF.

The chain recombines TRBV6-1 with TRBJ1-1; D not resolved. Germline CDR1 and CDR2: MNHNS and SASEGT. The CDR3 extends over 15 amino acids. The V gene lost 2 bases and the J gene lost 0 bases, with 10 bases spanning the gap. CDR3 nucleotide sequence: TGTGCCAGCAGTGAACTTATCAACATGAACACTGAAGCTTTCTTT. It specifies CASSELINMNTEAFF.

This clone was observed a few times. Its ends do not fully match the called genes, so a read error is possible. The rearrangement links TRBV7-7 to TRBJ2-1; tentative D call: TRBD1 (6 bases). Germline values: CDR1 SSHAT, CDR2 FNYEAQ (reference sequence). CDR3 length: 13 residues. The CDR3 bases are TGTGCTAGCAGTCTAACAGGGTCTGGTGAGCAGTTCTTC. This translates into CASSLTGSGEQFF. The full variable domain, rest sourced from reference TRBV7-7 and TRBJ2-1, is GAGVSQSPRYKVTKRGQDVTLRCDPISSHATLYWYQQALGQGPEFLTYFNYEAQPDKSGLPSDRFSAERPEGSISTLTIQRTEQRDSAMYRCASSLTGSGEQFFGPGTRLTVL.

J is TRBJ1-5 and V is TRBV7-2; 9 bases map to TRBD1. In germline, CDR1 is SGHTA, CDR2 FQGNSA. Trimming removed 3 bases from V and 2 bases from J; junction bases left unmatched: 5. CDR3 length equals 16 residues. CDR3 sequence (DNA): TGTGCCAGCAGCTTGACAGGGGGAGTTGGCAATCAGCCCCAGCATTTT. It translates to CASSLTGGVGNQPQHF. Filled out from reference TRBV7-2 and TRBJ1-5, the complete variable domain reads GAGVSQSPSNKVTEKGKDVELRCDPISGHTALYWYRQSLGQGLEFLIYFQGNSAPDKSGLPSDRFSAERTGGSVSTLTIQRTQQEDSAVYLCASSLTGGVGNQPQHFGDGTRLSIL.